This T cell receptor (beta chain) was sequenced in a study of OX40 agonist ivuxolimab in advanced cancers. Study-wide background: Patients enrolled in dose escalation were diagnosed with hepatocellular carcinoma, melanoma, renal cell or head and neck cancer.

Study outcomes and limitations: The average count of expanded clones was higher among CD8+ T cells than among CD4+. The study found among the lowest clonal expansion in partial responders at 0.1-3.0 mg/kg.

This clone was seen a few times. Its antigen is not identified. Profiled with immunoSEQ multiplex PCR; TCRdb holds only in-frame clones, not every one. This sample has roughly 110,000 clones, with 90% found just once. Patients were excluded for autoimmune disease history or systemic immunosuppression. The CDR3 sequence is 15 residues long. Trimming took 4 bases from V and 8 from J, leaving 18 bases between them. The germline V gene encodes CDR1 MDHEN and CDR2 SYDVKM. The chain carries TRBV28 and TRBJ1-5; D is possibly TRBD1 (5 bases). This receptor was taken from an adult with an advanced solid tumor such as melanoma, head and neck, liver or kidney cancer. Sequenced material: CD4+ or CD8+ T cells sorted from blood, taken in a trial of the OX40 agonist ivuxolimab. The CDR3 DNA reads as TGTGCCAGCAGTTCCCCCCGGGACGCATATAAGCCCCAGCATTTT. This gives the protein CASSSPRDAYKPQHF.